The 29 T cell receptor beta chains given below trace back to one sample, sequenced in a study of PD-1 blockade in classical Hodgkin lymphoma. Repertoires were generated with immunoSEQ multiplex PCR, while TCRdb's copy carries only in-frame clones and drops some. Of about 37,000 clones listed, almost 90% are singletons. Relapse after autologous stem cell transplantation occurred in every patient, and brentuximab vedotin exposure varied. Sequenced material: peripheral blood mononuclear cells (PBMCs), taken before the second cycle of nivolumab. All receptors derive from a human donor with classical Hodgkin lymphoma.

This clone occurred once. The chain combines TRBV2 with TRBJ2-3; 7 bases map to TRBD2. With V trimmed by 8 bases and J by 4 bases, 3 bases remained unmatched. The V gene's germline CDR1 is SNHLY and CDR2 FYNNEI. The CDR3 runs 12 residues. The CDR3 protein is CASGRDPDTQYF. The CDR3 coding sequence is TGTGCCAGCGGGAGGGACCCAGATACGCAGTATTTT.

The rearrangement uses TRBV27 and TRBJ2-7; D might be TRBD2 (6 bases). CDR1 and CDR2 from the germline V gene are MNHEY and SMNVEV (reference sequence). The CDR3 runs to 16 residues. Trimming cost V 0 bases and J 2 bases, with 14 bases left between them. CDR3 DNA sequence: TGTGCCAGCAGTTTATCGTCGGGGGATACGGCCTACGAGCAGTACTTC. This encodes CASSLSSGDTAYEQYF.

The V and J genes are TRBV10-3 and TRBJ2-5; no reliable D call. The J call may be in error: the DNA end matches TRBJ2-7 better. The CDR3 is made up of 12 amino acids. CDR1 and CDR2 from the germline V gene are ENHRY and SYGVKD. This CDR3 reads CAIISFGDEQYF. CDR3 coding DNA: TGTGCCATCATATCCTTTGGGGACGAGCAGTACTTC.

This sequence joins TRBV6-5 and TRBJ2-7; the D gene is possibly TRBD2 (6 bases). Germline V gene sequence: CDR1 MNHEY, CDR2 SVGAGI. The CDR3 runs to 15 residues. Trimming cost V 0 bases and J 2 bases, with 11 bases left between them. This CDR3 reads CASSYSRTTTYEQYF. The CDR3 DNA sequence: TGTGCCAGCAGTTACTCCCGGACTACTACCTACGAGCAGTACTTC.

This chain joins TRBV16 and TRBJ1-4; D call uncertain. The CDR3 totals 15 residues. The germline V gene has CDR1 KGHSY and CDR2 FQNENV. Trimming pared 5 bases from V and 0 bases from J, leaving 10 bases between. The CDR3 reads CASSNSFATNEKLFF. CDR3 coding DNA: TGTGCCAGCAGCAACTCCTTTGCAACTAATGAAAAACTGTTTTTT.

J is TRBJ2-1 and V is TRBV12-5; TRBD2 agrees at 10 bases. J gave up 0 bases and V 5 bases, and 4 bases lay outside the gene matches. Germline V lookup: CDR1 LGHNT, CDR2 FRNRAP. The CDR3 extends over 16 amino acids. In DNA, the CDR3 is TGTGCTAGTGGTAAATCTAGCGGGGGCTCCTACAATGAGCAGTTCTTC. Its translation is CASGKSSGGSYNEQFF. Combining the CDR3 with reference TRBV12-5 and TRBJ2-1 gives the whole variable domain DARVTQTPRHKVTEMGQEVTMRCQPILGHNTVFWYRQTMMQGLELLAYFRNRAPLDDSGMPKDRFSAEMPDATLATLKIQPSEPRDSAVYFCASGKSSGGSYNEQFFGPGTRLTVL.

The rearrangement uses TRBV19 and TRBJ1-1, with unresolved D. The V end lost 3 bases, the J end lost 11 bases, and 7 bases lay between the germline ends. This CDR3 has 10 residues. CDR1 is LNHDA, CDR2 SQIVND, per germline (reference sequence). This CDR3 reads CASSMDWAFF. CDR3 in DNA: TGTGCCAGTAGTATGGACTGGGCTTTCTTT.

The CDR3 coding sequence is TGTGCCAGTAGTTTTAGCTCCTACAATGAGCAGTTCTTC. It specifies CASSFSSYNEQFF. The chain joins TRBV19 to TRBJ2-1; D ambiguous. Between the trimmed V and J ends, which lost 5 bases and 0 bases, there was a span of 5 bases. This CDR3 contains 13 residues. The germline V gene encodes CDR1 LNHDA and CDR2 SQIVND (reference sequence).

Only one count was recorded for this clone. The chain combines TRBV4-1 with TRBJ2-1, with 7 positions matching TRBD1. The CDR3 consists of 17 residues. CDR1 and CDR2 from the germline V gene are MGHRA and YSYEKL. J lost 4 bases, V lost 1 base, and 10 bases had no gene match. In DNA form, the CDR3 reads TGCGCCAGCAGCCAAGGCCTAAAGGGGGCAGTTTACAATGAGCAGTTCTTC. It translates to CASSQGLKGAVYNEQFF.

The chain joins TRBV5-4 to TRBJ2-1, with 8 bases that match TRBD2. V lost 3 bases and J lost 5; bases outside the gene matches: 19. The CDR3 totals 19 residues. CDR1 is SGHNT, CDR2 YYREEE, per germline (reference sequence). The CDR3 loop reads CASSSWSLRQREQHNEQFF. In nucleotides, the CDR3 is TGTGCCAGCAGCTCTTGGTCATTGCGGCAGCGGGAGCAGCACAATGAGCAGTTCTTC.

The J gene is TRBJ2-5, the V gene TRBV7-9; D unresolved. Germline CDR1 is SEHNR and CDR2 is FQNEAQ (reference sequence). Deletions cut 4 bases from V and 4 bases from J, with 19 bases between. The CDR3 has 16 amino acids. CDR3: CASSSLFRRDGETQYF. The CDR3 nucleotides are TGTGCCAGCAGCTCCCTCTTCCGGCGAGATGGAGAGACCCAGTACTTC.

As concerns this clone: Germline is not matched at one junction end, which may reflect a read error. V is TRBV7-7 and J is TRBJ2-7; 7 bases match TRBD2. The V gene's germline CDR1 is SSHAT and CDR2 FNYEAQ (reference sequence). CDR3 length: 15 residues. CDR3 DNA sequence: TGTGCTAGCAGCTTGAGTGCGGGAGCTGACTACGAGCAGTACTTC. Protein product: CASSLSAGADYEQYF.

V usage is TRBV6-5 and J usage is TRBJ1-2, with 7 bases fitting TRBD1. CDR3 size: 14 residues. Germline V gives CDR1 MNHEY, CDR2 SVGAGI. The V gene end was trimmed by 0 bases and the J gene end by 11 bases; junction bases not matched to a gene: 9. The CDR3 is CASSYSIGGANYTF. The CDR3 nucleotides are TGTGCCAGCAGTTACTCGATAGGGGGCGCGAATTACACCTTC.

V gene TRBV27 combines with J gene TRBJ1-1, with 7 bases aligning to TRBD1. V lost 5 bases and J lost 3; bases outside the gene matches: 6. Germline V gene sequence: CDR1 MNHEY, CDR2 SMNVEV (reference sequence). There are 14 residues in the CDR3. The CDR3: CASSTGTAYTEAFF. The CDR3 DNA is TGTGCCAGCAGTACCGGGACAGCTTACACTGAAGCTTTCTTT.

For the CDR3, the DNA is TGCGCCAGCAGCTTCGGGGAGGGAGAGCCCCAGCATTTT. This sequence encodes CASSFGEGEPQHF. The chain combines TRBV5-1 with TRBJ1-5; D unclear. Per the germline V gene, CDR1 is SGHRS and CDR2 is YFSETQ. V was pared by 2 bases and J by 8 bases, with 11 bases between. The CDR3 totals 13 residues.

The rearrangement links TRBV29-1 to TRBJ2-2, with D hard to call. From germline, CDR1 is SQVTM and CDR2 ANQGSEA. This CDR3 is 18 amino acids long. V lost 1 base and J lost 7, with 25 bases in between. The CDR3 nucleotides read TGCAGCGTTGAAGCGGCCCCCCCGAAGATTGGGATTGGCGGGGAGCTGTTTTTT. This codes for CSVEAAPPKIGIGGELFF.

The rearrangement links TRBV4-1 to TRBJ2-3; 10 nucleotides line up with TRBD2. Trimming cost V 2 bases and J 4 bases; bases outside gene matches: 3. Per germline, CDR1 MGHRA and CDR2 YSYEKL. There are 15 residues in the CDR3. In nucleotides, the CDR3 is TGCGCCAGCAGCCAACGAGGACTAGCGGCAGATACGCAGTATTTT. It specifies CASSQRGLAADTQYF.

The gene calls are TRBV10-3 and TRBJ1-2; D ambiguous. Per the germline V gene, CDR1 is ENHRY and CDR2 is SYGVKD. V gave up 4 bases and J gave up 5 bases, with 5 bases separating them. This CDR3 comprises 11 residues. The CDR3 coding sequence is TGTGCCATCAGTGGAGGTTATGGCTACACCTTC. Protein sequence: CAISGGYGYTF.

The CDR3 DNA is TGCGCCAGCAGCTTGGTAGGGGGCGCATTCCCTTCTAGCACAGATACGCAGTATTTT. Its translation: CASSLVGGAFPSSTDTQYF. V usage is TRBV5-1 and J usage is TRBJ2-3, with 7 bases that match TRBD1. CDR3 length: 19 amino acids. Trimming cost V 0 bases and J 0 bases; bases outside gene matches: 13. CDR1 SGHRS and CDR2 YFSETQ come from the germline V gene.

V usage is TRBV27 and J usage is TRBJ2-7, with D unclear. Germline CDR1 is MNHEY and CDR2 is SMNVEV (reference sequence). Trimming removed 7 bases from V and 2 bases from J, with 15 bases in between. The CDR3 runs to 14 residues. The CDR3 coding sequence is TGTGCCAGCACTCGAGACACTCCTCCCTACGAGCAGTACTTC. Translating gives CASTRDTPPYEQYF.

The gene calls are TRBV11-2 and TRBJ2-1; TRBD2 aligns across 7 bases. The CDR3 covers 16 residues. V shed 2 bases, J shed 4 bases, and the junction held 8 bases outside the gene matches. In germline, CDR1 is SGHAT, CDR2 FQNNGV. The CDR3 nucleotides read TGTGCCAGCAGCTTAAGCGGGACTGGTACTTACAATGAGCAGTTCTTC. This encodes CASSLSGTGTYNEQFF.

The chain is built from TRBV7-9 and TRBJ1-4; D is perhaps TRBD1 (5 bases). This CDR3 region has 16 residues. The V gene's germline CDR1 is SEHNR and CDR2 FQNEAQ (reference sequence). The V end lost 3 bases, the J end lost 2 bases, and 13 bases lay between the germline ends. CDR3 nucleotides: TGTGCCAGCAGCTTGGGGTTGACAGCCACTAATGAAAAACTGTTTTTT. It specifies CASSLGLTATNEKLFF.

V and J are TRBV9 and TRBJ2-1, with 10 bases identical to TRBD2. Per the germline V gene, CDR1 is SGDLS and CDR2 is YYNGEE. The CDR3 is made up of 17 amino acids. Trimming at V came to 3 bases and at J to 2 bases, leaving 8 bases not matched to a gene. CDR3 sequence (DNA): TGTGCCAGCAGCGGGCCTATCAGCGGGAGGGCCTACAATGAGCAGTTCTTC. It encodes CASSGPISGRAYNEQFF.

The chain has TRBV9 and TRBJ1-3, with D unclear. This CDR3 is built from 13 residues. The germline V gene has CDR1 SGDLS and CDR2 YYNGEE. The ends were cut back, 6 bases at V and 0 bases at J, with 7 bases in the middle. This chain's CDR3 is CASMANSGNTIYF. CDR3 sequence (DNA): TGTGCCAGCATGGCCAACTCTGGAAACACCATATATTTT.

This chain uses TRBV5-1 with TRBJ2-7; 9 bases match TRBD1. CDR1 and CDR2 (germline): SGHRS, YFSETQ. Trimming at V came to 0 bases and at J to 1 base, leaving 11 bases not matched to a gene. CDR3 size: 18 residues. CDR3 nucleotide sequence: TGCGCCAGCAGCTTGGGGGACAGGGCCCTGCTTGGGTCCTACGAGCAGTACTTC. Protein sequence: CASSLGDRALLGSYEQYF.

The V call is TRBV2, the J call TRBJ2-6; D may correspond to TRBD1 or TRBD2 (5 bases each). V gave up 4 bases and J gave up 4 bases, with 14 bases separating them. Germline loops: CDR1 SNHLY, CDR2 FYNNEI. This CDR3 is built from 16 residues. CDR3 DNA sequence: TGTGCCAGCAGTGTCGGGACGCCTTCAGGGGCCAACGTCCTGACTTTC. Residues: CASSVGTPSGANVLTF.

This sequence joins TRBV19 and TRBJ1-1; 10 positions match TRBD1. The CDR3 contains 15 residues. CDR1 and CDR2 from the germline V gene are LNHDA and SQIVND (reference sequence). Unmatched junction bases numbered 6, after V lost 2 bases and J lost 6 bases. The chain's CDR3 is CASSILGTGASEAFF. CDR3 in DNA: TGTGCCAGTAGTATACTGGGGACAGGGGCGTCTGAAGCTTTCTTT.

This clone appeared a single time. The chain employs TRBV28 and TRBJ2-3, with a weak D call TRBD2 (5 bases). Trimming removed 9 bases at V and 3 bases at J, with 16 bases between. Germline CDR1 MDHEN, CDR2 SYDVKM. The CDR3 is 14 amino acids. CDR3: CASNGEKRTDTQYF. The DNA for the CDR3 is TGTGCCAGTAACGGGGAGAAGCGGACAGATACGCAGTATTTT. Full variable domain (missing parts from reference TRBV28 and TRBJ2-3): DVKVTQSSRYLVKRTGEKVFLECVQDMDHENMFWYRQDPGLGLRLIYFSYDVKMKEKGDIPEGYSVSREKKERFSLILESASTNQTSMYLCASNGEKRTDTQYFGPGTRLTVL.

The rearrangement links TRBV28 to TRBJ2-7; the D gene is possibly TRBD2 (5 bases). V lost 3 bases to trimming and J lost 1 base, with 16 bases between them. CDR1 is MDHEN and CDR2 is SYDVKM in the germline V gene. This CDR3 is built from 16 residues. CDR3 in DNA: TGTGCCAGCAGTTTTCTCCTGGGGAGAGGATCCTACGAGCAGTACTTC. It codes for CASSFLLGRGSYEQYF.